This is a list of T cell receptor beta chains from one sample in a study of CD8+CD57+ T cells in acquired aplastic anemia. TCRdb recomputed calls from the reads with MiXCR, one row per CDR3 protein. The data show 55,000 to 80,000 distinct CDR3 sequences, under 65% seen once. Sequenced input: sorted CD4+, CD8+, or CD8+CD57+ T cells (not recorded which) from PBMCs. Receptors originate from a human donor in good health, serving as a control. CDR3s include the opening cysteine and the closing phenylalanine or tryptophan. Each record gives: V gene, J gene, CDR3 protein.

v_gene: TRBV27
j_gene: TRBJ2-7
CDR3aa: CASSFGHEQYF

v_gene: TRBV5-4
j_gene: TRBJ1-2
CDR3aa: CASRVQGGADYGYTF

v_gene: TRBV29-1
j_gene: TRBJ1-1
CDR3aa: CSVEDDRGDDTEAFF

v_gene: TRBV9
j_gene: TRBJ1-2
CDR3aa: CASSVGSYGYTF

v_gene: TRBV20-1
j_gene: TRBJ2-5
CDR3aa: CSALGVTSGSISETQYF

v_gene: TRBV11-1
j_gene: TRBJ2-1
CDR3aa: CASSSRETSGGNEQFF

v_gene: TRBV6-5
j_gene: TRBJ2-7
CDR3aa: CASSWDRAYEQYF

v_gene: TRBV2
j_gene: TRBJ2-1
CDR3aa: CASTVGQLPYNEQFF

v_gene: TRBV6-1
j_gene: TRBJ1-2
CDR3aa: CATPGAYYGYTF

v_gene: TRBV7-9
j_gene: TRBJ2-5
CDR3aa: CASSLDRAQETQYF

v_gene: TRBV7-8
j_gene: TRBJ2-7
CDR3aa: CASSLGAYEQYF

v_gene: TRBV29-1
j_gene: TRBJ1-1
CDR3aa: CSAGREPEAFF

v_gene: TRBV7-6
j_gene: TRBJ2-7
CDR3aa: CASSLSGGHYEQYF

v_gene: TRBV2
j_gene: TRBJ2-7
CDR3aa: CASSTVWGKQYEQYF

v_gene: TRBV2
j_gene: TRBJ1-6
CDR3aa: CASREDGTGSF

v_gene: TRBV5-6
j_gene: TRBJ1-2
CDR3aa: CASSSREGRGYTF

v_gene: TRBV9
j_gene: TRBJ1-2
CDR3aa: CASSVAVGADYGYTF

v_gene: TRBV29-1
j_gene: TRBJ1-4
CDR3aa: CSVRTGGSEKLFF

v_gene: TRBV2
j_gene: TRBJ1-1
CDR3aa: CASSEEGDVTEAFF

v_gene: TRBV10-3
j_gene: TRBJ1-1
CDR3aa: CAISPVLDRGKNTEAFF

v_gene: TRBV7-9
j_gene: TRBJ2-2
CDR3aa: CASSLTSGSSGELFF

v_gene: TRBV5-1
j_gene: TRBJ1-1
CDR3aa: CASSPGEGIYEAFF

v_gene: TRBV30
j_gene: TRBJ2-5
CDR3aa: CASGGLVPGSFETQYF